This TCR beta chain was sequenced for a study of OX40 agonist ivuxolimab in advanced cancers. Concerning the study at large: Ivuxolimab, which targeted the costimulatory receptor OX40 (CD134), was an agonistic, fully human IgG2 monoclonal antibody. Prior anti-PD-1, anti-PD-L1 or anti-CTLA-4 therapy was permitted, and about two fifths of dose-escalation patients had received checkpoint inhibitors. In the dose-escalation cohort, approximately 82% of patients were male, and the mean age was approximately 60 years, with a range of 23 to 79. Partial responses occurred in three dose-escalation patients, of whom one had hepatocellular carcinoma and two had cutaneous melanoma. Intravenous ivuxolimab was administered to patients every 2 weeks at six dose levels: 0.01, 0.1, 0.3, 1.5, 3 and 10 mg/kg. Of the 50 or so patients in dose escalation, 19 had hepatocellular carcinoma, about 15 had melanoma, 9 had renal cell carcinoma and 9 had head and neck cancer. The paper describes the monotherapy dose-escalation part (N of about 52 patients) of the phase I trial of ivuxolimab. The point of sequencing TCRbeta in the periphery was to test whether ivuxolimab changed TCR sequence diversity and drove clonal T-cell expansion.

Patients with autoimmune disease history or receiving systemic immunosuppression were excluded from the trial. Peripheral blood for TCR sequencing was collected from all dose cohorts at baseline, on cycle 4 day 1, and on cycle 7 day 1. Samples came from an open-label, multicenter, first-in-human phase I dose-escalation trial of ivuxolimab. Adults with locally advanced or metastatic melanoma, renal cell carcinoma, hepatocellular carcinoma or head and neck squamous cell carcinoma were enrolled in the trial. Before TCR sequencing, CD4+ and CD8+ T cells were separately sorted from peripheral blood. Study-wide conclusions, independent of this receptor: The antigen specificity of the peripheral T cells that underwent clonal expansion was not determined. Clonal expansion of both CD4+ and CD8+ blood T cells was observed from baseline to week 6 at doses 0.1 to 3.0 mg/kg. After ivuxolimab, CD8+ T cells had more expanded clones than CD4+ T cells on average. In the 0.1-3.0 mg/kg groups, partial responders were among the patients with the lowest normalized peripheral clonal expansion, particularly in CD8+ T cells. Low levels of normalized T-cell clonal expansion were also seen in some nonresponding patients.

Trimming removed 2 bases from V and 3 bases from J; the gene matches leave 4 bases unexplained. Looking up the germline V gene yields CDR1 SGHDT and CDR2 YYEEEE. The CDR3 contains 16 residues, cysteine and phenylalanine counted. Only the CDR3 region is kept as DNA, spanning 48 bases read in frame from base 1. This clone is medium-sized (0.01 to 0.1%) in terms of sample share. It lacks a known antigen. No qualities accompany the bases; no much larger clone lies one base away. To sequence the TCRbeta CDR3 region, genomic DNA was isolated from the sorted cells. The immunoSEQ Assay was used to sequence the TCRbeta CDR3 regions. Here the immuneACCESS table is served through TCRdb, limited to in-frame sequences with V and J called. Missing clones are a known gap in these copies; in checked studies unresolved V genes cover under half, and the rest lacks a known reason. In this sample the table shows about 64,000 clones, 88% of which occur a single time. In total, the top ten clones hold about 0.7% of the sample.

The TCR was taken from an adult with an advanced solid tumor such as melanoma, head and neck, liver or kidney cancer. The source was CD4+ or CD8+ T cells sorted from blood, collected in a trial of the OX40 agonist ivuxolimab. Recombination linked TRBV5-6 to TRBJ2-2, with 10 central nucleotides matching TRBD1. The DNA is as follows: TGTGCCAGCAGCTTCGAGGGACAGGGGTACACCGGGGAGCTGTTTTTT. It codes for CASSFEGQGYTGELFF.